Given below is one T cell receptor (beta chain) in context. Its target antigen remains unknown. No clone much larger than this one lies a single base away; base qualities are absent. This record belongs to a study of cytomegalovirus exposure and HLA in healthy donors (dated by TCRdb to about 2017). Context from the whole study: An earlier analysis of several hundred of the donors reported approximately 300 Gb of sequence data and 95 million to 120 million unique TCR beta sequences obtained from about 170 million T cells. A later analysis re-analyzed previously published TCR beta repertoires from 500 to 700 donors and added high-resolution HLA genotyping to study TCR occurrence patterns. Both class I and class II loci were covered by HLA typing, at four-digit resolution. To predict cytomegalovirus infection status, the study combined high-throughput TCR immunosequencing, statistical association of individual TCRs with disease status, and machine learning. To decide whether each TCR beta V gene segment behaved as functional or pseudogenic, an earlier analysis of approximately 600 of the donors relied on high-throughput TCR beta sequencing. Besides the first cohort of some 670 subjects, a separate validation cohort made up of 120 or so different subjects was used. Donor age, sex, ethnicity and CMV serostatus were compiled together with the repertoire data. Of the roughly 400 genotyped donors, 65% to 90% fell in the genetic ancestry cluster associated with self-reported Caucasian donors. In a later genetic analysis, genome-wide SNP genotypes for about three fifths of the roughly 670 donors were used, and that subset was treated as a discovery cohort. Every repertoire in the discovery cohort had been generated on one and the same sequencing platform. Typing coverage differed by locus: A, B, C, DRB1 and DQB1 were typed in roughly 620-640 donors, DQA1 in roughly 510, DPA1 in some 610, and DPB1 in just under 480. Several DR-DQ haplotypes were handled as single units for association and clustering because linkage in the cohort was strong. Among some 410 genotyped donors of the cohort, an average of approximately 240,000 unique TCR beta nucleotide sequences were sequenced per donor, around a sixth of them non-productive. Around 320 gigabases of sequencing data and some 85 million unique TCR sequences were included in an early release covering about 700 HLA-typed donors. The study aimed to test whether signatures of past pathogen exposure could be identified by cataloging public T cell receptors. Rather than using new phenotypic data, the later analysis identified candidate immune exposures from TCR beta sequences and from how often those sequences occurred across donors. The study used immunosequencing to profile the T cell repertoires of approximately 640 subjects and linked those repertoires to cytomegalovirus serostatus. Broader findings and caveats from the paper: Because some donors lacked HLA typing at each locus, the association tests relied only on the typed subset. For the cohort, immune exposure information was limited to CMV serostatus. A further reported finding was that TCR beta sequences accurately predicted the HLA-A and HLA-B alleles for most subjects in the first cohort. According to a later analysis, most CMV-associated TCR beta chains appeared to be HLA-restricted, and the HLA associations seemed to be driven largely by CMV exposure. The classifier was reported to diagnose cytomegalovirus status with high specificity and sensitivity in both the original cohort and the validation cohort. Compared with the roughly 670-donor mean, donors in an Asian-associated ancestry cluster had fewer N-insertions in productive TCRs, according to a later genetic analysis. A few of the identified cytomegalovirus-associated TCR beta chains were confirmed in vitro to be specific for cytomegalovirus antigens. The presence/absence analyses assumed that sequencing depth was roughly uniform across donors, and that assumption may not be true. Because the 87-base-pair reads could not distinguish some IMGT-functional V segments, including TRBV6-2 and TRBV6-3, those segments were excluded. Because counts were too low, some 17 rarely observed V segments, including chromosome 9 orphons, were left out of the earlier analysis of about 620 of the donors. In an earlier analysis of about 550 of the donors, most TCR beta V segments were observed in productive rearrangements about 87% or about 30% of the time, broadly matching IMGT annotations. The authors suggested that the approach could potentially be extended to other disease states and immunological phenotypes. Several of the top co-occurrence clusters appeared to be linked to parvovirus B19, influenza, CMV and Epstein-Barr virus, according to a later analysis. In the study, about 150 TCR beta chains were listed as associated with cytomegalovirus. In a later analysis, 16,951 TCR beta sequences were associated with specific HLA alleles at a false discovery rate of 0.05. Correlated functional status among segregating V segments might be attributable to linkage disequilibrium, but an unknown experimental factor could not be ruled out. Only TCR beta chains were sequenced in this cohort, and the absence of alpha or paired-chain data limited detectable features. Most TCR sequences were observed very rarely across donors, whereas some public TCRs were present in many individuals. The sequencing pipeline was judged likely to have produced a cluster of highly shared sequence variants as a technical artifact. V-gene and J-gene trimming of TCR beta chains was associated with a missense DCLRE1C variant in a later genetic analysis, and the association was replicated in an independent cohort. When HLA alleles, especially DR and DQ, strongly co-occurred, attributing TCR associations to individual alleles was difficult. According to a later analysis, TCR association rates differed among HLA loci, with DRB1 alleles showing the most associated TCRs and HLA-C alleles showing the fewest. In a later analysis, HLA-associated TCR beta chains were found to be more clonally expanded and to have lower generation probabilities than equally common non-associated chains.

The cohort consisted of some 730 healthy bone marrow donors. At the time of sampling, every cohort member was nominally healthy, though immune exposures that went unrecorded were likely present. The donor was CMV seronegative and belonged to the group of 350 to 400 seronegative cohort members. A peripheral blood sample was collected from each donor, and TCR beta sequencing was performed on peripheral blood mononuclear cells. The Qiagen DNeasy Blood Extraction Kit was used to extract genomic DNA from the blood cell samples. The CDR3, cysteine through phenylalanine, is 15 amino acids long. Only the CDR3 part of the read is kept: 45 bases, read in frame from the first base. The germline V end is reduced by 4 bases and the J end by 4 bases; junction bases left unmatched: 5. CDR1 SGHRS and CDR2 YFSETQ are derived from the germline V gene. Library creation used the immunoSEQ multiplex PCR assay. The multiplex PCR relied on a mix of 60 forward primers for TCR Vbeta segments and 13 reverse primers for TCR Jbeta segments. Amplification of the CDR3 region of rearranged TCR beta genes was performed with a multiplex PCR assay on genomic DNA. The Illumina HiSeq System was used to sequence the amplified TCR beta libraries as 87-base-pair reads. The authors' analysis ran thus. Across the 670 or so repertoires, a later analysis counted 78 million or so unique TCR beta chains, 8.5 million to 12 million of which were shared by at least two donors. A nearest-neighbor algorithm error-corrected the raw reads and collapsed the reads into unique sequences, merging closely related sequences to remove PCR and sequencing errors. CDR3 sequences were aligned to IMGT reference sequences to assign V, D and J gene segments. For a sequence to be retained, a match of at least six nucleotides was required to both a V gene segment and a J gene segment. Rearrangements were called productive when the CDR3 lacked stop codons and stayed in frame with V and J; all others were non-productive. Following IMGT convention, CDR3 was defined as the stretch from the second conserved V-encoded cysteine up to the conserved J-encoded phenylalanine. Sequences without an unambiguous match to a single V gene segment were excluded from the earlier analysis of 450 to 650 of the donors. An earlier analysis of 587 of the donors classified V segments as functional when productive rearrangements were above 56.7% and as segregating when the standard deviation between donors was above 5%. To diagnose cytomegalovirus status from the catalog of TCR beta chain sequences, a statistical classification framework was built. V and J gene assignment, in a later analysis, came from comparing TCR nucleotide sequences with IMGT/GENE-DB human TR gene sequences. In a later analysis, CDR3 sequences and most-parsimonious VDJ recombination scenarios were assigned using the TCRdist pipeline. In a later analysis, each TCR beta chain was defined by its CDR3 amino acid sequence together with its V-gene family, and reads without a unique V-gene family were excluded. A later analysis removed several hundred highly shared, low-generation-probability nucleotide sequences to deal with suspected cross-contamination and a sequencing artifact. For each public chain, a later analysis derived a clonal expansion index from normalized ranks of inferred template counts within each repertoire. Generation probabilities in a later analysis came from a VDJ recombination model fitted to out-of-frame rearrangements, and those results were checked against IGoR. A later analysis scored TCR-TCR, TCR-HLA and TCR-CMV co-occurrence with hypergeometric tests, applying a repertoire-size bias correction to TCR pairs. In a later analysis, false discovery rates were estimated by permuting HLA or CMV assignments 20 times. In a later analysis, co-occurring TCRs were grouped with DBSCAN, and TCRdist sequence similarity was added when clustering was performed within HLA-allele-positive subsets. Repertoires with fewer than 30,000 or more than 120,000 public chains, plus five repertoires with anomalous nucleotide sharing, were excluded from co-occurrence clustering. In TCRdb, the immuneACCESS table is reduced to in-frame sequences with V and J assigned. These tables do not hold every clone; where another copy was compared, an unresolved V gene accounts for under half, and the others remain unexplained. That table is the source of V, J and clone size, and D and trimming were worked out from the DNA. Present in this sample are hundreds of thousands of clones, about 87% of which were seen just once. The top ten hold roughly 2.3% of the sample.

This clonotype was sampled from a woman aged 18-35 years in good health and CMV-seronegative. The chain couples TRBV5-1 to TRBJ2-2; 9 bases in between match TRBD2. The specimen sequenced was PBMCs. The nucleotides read TGCGCCAGCAGCCCGGGTAGCGGGGGCACCGGGGAGCTGTTTTTT. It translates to CASSPGSGGTGELFF.